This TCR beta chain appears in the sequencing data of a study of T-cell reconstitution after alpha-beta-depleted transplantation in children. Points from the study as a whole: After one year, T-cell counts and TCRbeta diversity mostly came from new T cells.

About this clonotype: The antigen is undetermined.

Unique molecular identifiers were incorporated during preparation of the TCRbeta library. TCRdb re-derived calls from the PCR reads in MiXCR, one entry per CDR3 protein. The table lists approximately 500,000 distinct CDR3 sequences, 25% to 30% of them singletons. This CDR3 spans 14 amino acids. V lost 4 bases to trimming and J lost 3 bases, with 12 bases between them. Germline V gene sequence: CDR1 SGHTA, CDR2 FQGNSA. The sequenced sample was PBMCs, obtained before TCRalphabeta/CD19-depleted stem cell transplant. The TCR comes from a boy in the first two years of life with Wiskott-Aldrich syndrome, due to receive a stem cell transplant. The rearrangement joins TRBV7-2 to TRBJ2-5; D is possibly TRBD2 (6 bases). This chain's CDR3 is CASSYLAHKETQYF. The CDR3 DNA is TGTGCCAGCAGCTACCTAGCGCACAAAGAGACCCAGTACTTC.